One T cell receptor beta chain is described in this entry. Sequenced by immunoSEQ multiplex PCR; TCRdb stores in-frame clones only, minus some. The table lists some 50,000 clones, more than 70% of them singletons. This record belongs to a study of blood T cell repertoires in COVID-19. Germline trimming cut 4 bases from V and 7 bases from J; bases unmatched to any gene: 8. The length of the CDR3 is 14 residues. Germline CDR1 SGHRS, CDR2 YFSETQ. The sequence derives from a woman at least 80 years old with acute or convalescent COVID-19. This chain joins TRBV5-1 and TRBJ1-5; 7 bases are shared with TRBD1. The sample comprised peripheral blood. The CDR3 sequence: CASSGGQGGQPQHF. CDR3 nucleotides: TGCGCCAGCAGCGGGGGGCAGGGGGGACAGCCCCAGCATTTT.